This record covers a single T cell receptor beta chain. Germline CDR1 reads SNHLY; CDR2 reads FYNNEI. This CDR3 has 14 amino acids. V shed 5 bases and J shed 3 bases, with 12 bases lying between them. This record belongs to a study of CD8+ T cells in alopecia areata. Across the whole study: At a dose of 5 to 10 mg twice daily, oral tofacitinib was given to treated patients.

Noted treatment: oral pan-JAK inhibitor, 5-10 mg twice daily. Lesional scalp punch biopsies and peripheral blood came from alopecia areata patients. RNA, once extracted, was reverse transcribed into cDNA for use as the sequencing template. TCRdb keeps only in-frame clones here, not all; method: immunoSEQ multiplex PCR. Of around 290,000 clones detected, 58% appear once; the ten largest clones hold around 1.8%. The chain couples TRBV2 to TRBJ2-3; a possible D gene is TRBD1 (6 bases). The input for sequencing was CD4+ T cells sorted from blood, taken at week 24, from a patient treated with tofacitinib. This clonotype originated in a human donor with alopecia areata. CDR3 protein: CASSIFGQTDTQYF. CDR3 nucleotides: TGTGCCAGCAGTATTTTTGGACAGACAGATACGCAGTATTTT.